Following are 9 T cell receptor beta chains from one sample sequenced in a study of blood T cell repertoires in COVID-19. Generated by immunoSEQ multiplex PCR, the TCRdb table keeps only in-frame clones and is missing some. This sample has 300,000 to 500,000 clones, with 88% found just once. The sample was PBMCs or T cells enriched from blood (not recorded which). Receptors were obtained from a woman aged 30 to 39 with acute COVID-19.

This chain uses TRBV24-1 with TRBJ2-2, with 7 bases fitting TRBD2. After removal of 5 bases from V and 8 bases from J, the junction contained 7 bases not matched to a gene. The length of the CDR3 is 14 residues. Looked up from germline, CDR1 is KGHDR and CDR2 is SFDVKD. The CDR3: CATSALGGVGELFF. The CDR3 DNA reads as TGTGCCACCAGTGCCCTGGGAGGGGTAGGGGAGCTGTTTTTT.

The V and J genes are TRBV5-1 and TRBJ2-7, with 9 bases fitting TRBD1. The CDR3 loop spans 14 amino acids. Germline CDR1 SGHRS, CDR2 YFSETQ. V shed 2 bases, J shed 7 bases, and the junction held 7 bases outside the gene matches. The CDR3: CASSLPTGGREQYF. DNA of the CDR3: TGCGCCAGCAGCTTACCTACAGGGGGCAGGGAGCAGTACTTC.

The rearrangement uses TRBV28 and TRBJ1-5; 7 positions agree with TRBD1. Losses at the gene ends were 4 bases for V and 0 bases for J; bases not matched to a gene: 6. This CDR3 region has 16 residues. Germline V gene lookup returns CDR1 MDHEN and CDR2 SYDVKM. In DNA form, the CDR3 reads TGTGCCAGCAGTTCCGCCCAGGGGGTTAGCAATCAGCCCCAGCATTTT. This sequence encodes CASSSAQGVSNQPQHF.

The chain uses TRBV7-6 and TRBJ2-2; 7 bases align to TRBD1. Trimming took 3 bases from V and 6 from J; bases not matched to a gene: 7. Germline V lookup: CDR1 SGHVS, CDR2 FNYEAQ. The length of the CDR3 is 15 residues. CDR3 nucleotide sequence: TGTGCCAGCAGCTTCAAACTAGGGGGCCCCGGGGAGCTGTTTTTT. Protein sequence: CASSFKLGGPGELFF. Variable domain in full (rest from reference TRBV7-6 and TRBJ2-2): GAGVSQSPRYKVTKRGQDVALRCDPISGHVSLYWYRQALGQGPEFLTYFNYEAQQDKSGLPNDRFSAERPEGSISTLTIQRTEQRDSAMYRCASSFKLGGPGELFFGEGSRLTVL.

The genes are TRBV24-1 and TRBJ1-2; unclear D gene. CDR1 KGHDR and CDR2 SFDVKD come from the germline V gene. V was clipped by 0 bases and J by 4 bases, with 23 bases between them. The length of the CDR3 is 19 residues. The CDR3 loop reads CATSDLHRSGSPEVYGYTF. The CDR3 DNA follows: TGTGCCACCAGTGATTTGCATCGGAGCGGGTCTCCAGAGGTCTATGGCTACACCTTC.

This chain connects TRBV19 to TRBJ1-2; tentative D call: TRBD1 (6 bases). Germline V CDR1 and CDR2: LNHDA, SQIVND (reference sequence). V shed 3 bases and J shed 3 bases, with 23 bases lying between them. The length of the CDR3 is 18 residues. This chain's CDR3 is CASSIARGTKPLDYGYTF. CDR3 DNA sequence: TGTGCCAGTAGTATTGCGAGGGGGACCAAACCCCTGGACTATGGCTACACCTTC. Combining the CDR3 with reference TRBV19 and TRBJ1-2 gives the whole variable domain DGGITQSPKYLFRKEGQNVTLSCEQNLNHDAMYWYRQDPGQGLRLIYYSQIVNDFQKGDIAEGYSVSREKKESFPLTVTSAQKNPTAFYLCASSIARGTKPLDYGYTFGSGTRLTVV.

V usage is TRBV6-6 and J usage is TRBJ1-5; 7 bases are shared with TRBD1. CDR3 length: 12 residues. The germline V gene has CDR1 MNHNY and CDR2 SVGAGI (reference sequence). V was clipped by 8 bases and J by 7 bases; unmatched bases: 5. CDR3 nucleotide sequence: TGTGCCAGCGGCCCAGGGGGACAGCCCCAGCATTTT. It is translated as CASGPGGQPQHF.

The V and J genes are TRBV10-3 and TRBJ2-7, with TRBD1 identical over 8 bases. The germline CDR1 and CDR2 sequences are ENHRY and SYGVKD. The CDR3 sequence is 16 residues long. Losses at the gene ends were 7 bases for V and 4 bases for J; bases not matched to a gene: 15. CDR3 DNA sequence: TGTGCCATCACACCAGACCGGGACAGGTCAACTTACGAGCAGTACTTC. Translating gives CAITPDRDRSTYEQYF.

The chain links TRBV6-5 to TRBJ2-4; TRBD2 might be the D (6 bases). V lost 0 bases and J lost 2, with 8 bases in between. From germline, CDR1 is MNHEY and CDR2 SVGAGI. There are 15 residues in the CDR3. CDR3 nucleotide sequence: TGTGCCAGCAGTTACTCGGGGGGAACCAAAAACATTCAGTACTTC. Residues: CASSYSGGTKNIQYF.